This TCR beta chain derives from a study of blood T cell repertoires in COVID-19. Study information: The origin of the acute and convalescent COVID-19 samples was the United States, Italy and Spain.

CDR3 length equals 16 residues. The V gene end was trimmed by 3 bases and the J gene end by 0 bases; junction bases not matched to a gene: 2. In germline, CDR1 is SEHNR, CDR2 FQNEAQ (reference sequence). Original analysis: The assay estimated nucleated cells by amplifying reference gene primers. Produced via immunoSEQ multiplex PCR; TCRdb's table is partial and in-frame only. V and J calls and clone size are those listed in that table; D and trimming were worked out from the DNA. The sample holds tens of thousands of clones, around nine tenths seen once. Sequencing was done on a sample of peripheral blood. This rearrangement joins TRBV7-9 to TRBJ2-1; TRBD2 agrees at 10 bases. The TCR originated in a man older than 75 with active or convalescent COVID-19. Here the CDR3 DNA reads TGTGCCAGCAGCTTTTCTAGCGGGAGCTCCTACAATGAGCAGTTCTTC. Its protein product is CASSFSSGSSYNEQFF.